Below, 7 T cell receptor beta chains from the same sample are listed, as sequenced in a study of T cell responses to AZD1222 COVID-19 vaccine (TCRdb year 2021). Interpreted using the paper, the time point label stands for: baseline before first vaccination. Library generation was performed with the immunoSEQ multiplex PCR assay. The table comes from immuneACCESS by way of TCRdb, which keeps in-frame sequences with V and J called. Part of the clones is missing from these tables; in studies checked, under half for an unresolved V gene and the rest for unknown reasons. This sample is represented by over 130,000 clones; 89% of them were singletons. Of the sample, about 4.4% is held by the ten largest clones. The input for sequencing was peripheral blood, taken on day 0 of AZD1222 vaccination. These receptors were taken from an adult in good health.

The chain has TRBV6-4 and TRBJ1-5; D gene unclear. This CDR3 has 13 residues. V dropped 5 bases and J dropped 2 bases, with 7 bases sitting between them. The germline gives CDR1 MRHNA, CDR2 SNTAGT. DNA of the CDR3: TGTGCCAGCAGTATCGACGGCAATCAGCCCCAGCATTTT. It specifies CASSIDGNQPQHF.

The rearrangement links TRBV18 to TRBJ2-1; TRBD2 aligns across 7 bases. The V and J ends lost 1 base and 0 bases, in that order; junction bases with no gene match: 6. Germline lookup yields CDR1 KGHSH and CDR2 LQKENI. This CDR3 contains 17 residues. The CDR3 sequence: CASSPRTRTSSYNEQFF. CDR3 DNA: TGTGCCAGCTCACCACGGACTAGGACTAGCTCCTACAATGAGCAGTTCTTC.

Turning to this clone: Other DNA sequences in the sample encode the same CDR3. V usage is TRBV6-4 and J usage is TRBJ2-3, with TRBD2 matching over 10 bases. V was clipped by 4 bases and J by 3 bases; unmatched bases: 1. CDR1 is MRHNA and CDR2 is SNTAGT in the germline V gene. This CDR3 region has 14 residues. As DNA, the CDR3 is TGTGCCAGCAGTGCTAGCGGGAGTACAGATACGCAGTATTTT. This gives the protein CASSASGSTDTQYF.

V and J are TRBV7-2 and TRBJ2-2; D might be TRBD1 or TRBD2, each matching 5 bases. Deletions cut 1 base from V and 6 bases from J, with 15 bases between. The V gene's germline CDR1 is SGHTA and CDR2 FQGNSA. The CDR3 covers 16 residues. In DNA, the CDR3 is TGTGCCAGCAGCTTAGTCCGAGGGGATAACGCCGGGGAGCTGTTTTTT. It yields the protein CASSLVRGDNAGELFF.

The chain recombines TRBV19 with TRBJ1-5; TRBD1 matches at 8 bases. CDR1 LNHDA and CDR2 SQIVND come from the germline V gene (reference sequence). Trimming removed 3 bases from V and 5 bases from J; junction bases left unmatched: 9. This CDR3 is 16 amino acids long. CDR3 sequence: CASSIPGTGVYQPQHF. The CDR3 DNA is TGTGCCAGTAGTATCCCCGGGACAGGCGTTTATCAGCCCCAGCATTTT.

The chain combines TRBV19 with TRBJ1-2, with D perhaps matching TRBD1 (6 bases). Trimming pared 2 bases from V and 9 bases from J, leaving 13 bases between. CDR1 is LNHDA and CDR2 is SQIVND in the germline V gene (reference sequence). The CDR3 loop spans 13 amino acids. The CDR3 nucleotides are TGTGCCAGTAGTATAACAACAGGGTCTCGCTACACCTTC. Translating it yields CASSITTGSRYTF.

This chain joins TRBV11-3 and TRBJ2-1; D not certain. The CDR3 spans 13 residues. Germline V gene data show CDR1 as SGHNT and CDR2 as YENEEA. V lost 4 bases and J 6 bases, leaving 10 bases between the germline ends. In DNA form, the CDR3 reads TGTGCCAGCAGCTCTCTAGTAAGCAATGAGCAGTTCTTC. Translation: CASSSLVSNEQFF.